Listed here are 31 T cell receptor beta chains from one sample, sequenced in a study of blood T cells in healthy people across ages. Using a J-beta primer mix together with a sample-barcoded 5' primer, a second PCR was run for about 6 to 12 cycles. TCRdb fed the 5' RACE reads into MiXCR, producing one record per CDR3 protein. The sample has 1,500,000 or so distinct CDR3 sequences; approximately 59% are singletons. Sequenced sample: blood. Receptors were obtained from a man between 18 and 35 years old in good health.

V gene TRBV6-2 or TRBV6-3 combines with J gene TRBJ1-6, with 10 bases lining up with TRBD1. This CDR3 spans 19 amino acids. Germline V gives CDR1 MNHEY, CDR2 SVGEGT. Trimming removed 2 bases from V and 9 bases from J; junction bases left unmatched: 16. The CDR3 loop is CASSYRRTGTGEIGSPLHF. In nucleotides, the CDR3 is TGTGCCAGCAGTTACCGGAGAACCGGGACAGGGGAAATAGGTTCACCCCTCCACTTT.

The chain is built from TRBV4-2 and TRBJ2-5, with 11 nucleotides matching TRBD2. The CDR3 is made up of 16 amino acids. The junction had 5 bases not matched to a gene; V was cut back by 3 bases and J by 2 bases. Germline values: CDR1 LGHNA, CDR2 YNFKEQ. This CDR3 is CASSHGTSGEQETQYF. DNA for the CDR3: TGTGCCAGCAGCCACGGGACTAGCGGCGAACAAGAGACCCAGTACTTC.

The CDR3 here is CASSQDRGTTGELFF. The CDR3 coding sequence is TGCGCCAGCAGCCAAGATCGGGGGACTACCGGGGAGCTGTTTTTT. This sequence joins TRBV4-3 and TRBJ2-2; weak D call: TRBD2 (6 bases). The CDR3 length is 15 residues. Trimming pared 0 bases from V and 5 bases from J, leaving 10 bases between. CDR1 LGHNA and CDR2 YSLEER come from the germline V gene.

This clonotype was counted once. V gene TRBV2 combines with J gene TRBJ2-1; TRBD2 matches at 11 bases. The length of the CDR3 is 15 residues. Per germline, CDR1 SNHLY and CDR2 FYNNEI. The trim removed 7 bases at V and 9 bases at J, leaving 11 bases unmatched. CDR3 sequence: CASTGTSGRVGEQFF. The CDR3 DNA sequence: TGTGCCAGCACCGGAACTAGCGGGAGAGTTGGTGAGCAGTTCTTC.

The chain is built from TRBV7-9 and TRBJ2-1; D remains unclear. Trimming shortened V by 5 bases and J by 7 bases, and 12 bases separated the two germline ends. The CDR3 runs 13 residues. Germline V gene lookup returns CDR1 SEHNR and CDR2 FQNEAQ (reference sequence). The CDR3 spells CASSPPQKNEQFF. DNA for the CDR3: TGTGCCAGCAGCCCTCCCCAGAAAAATGAGCAGTTCTTC.

As for this clonotype: One end of the junction varies from germline; a read error may be responsible. This sequence joins TRBV27 and TRBJ2-5; tentatively, D is TRBD1 (5 bases). Looked up from germline, CDR1 is MNHEY and CDR2 is SMNVEV (reference sequence). This CDR3 comprises 14 residues. The CDR3 sequence is CTSSLLDMEETQYF. CDR3 nucleotide sequence: TGTACCAGCAGTTTATTGGACATGGAAGAGACCCAGTACTTC.

This rearrangement joins TRBV21-1 to TRBJ2-5; TRBD2, the D gene given by the table, was not confirmed from the DNA. TRBV21-1 is an annotated pseudogene. The CDR3 is made up of 15 amino acids. CDR3 nucleotides: TGTGCCAGCAGCAAAGTGAGTAGCGGGAGAGGTGAGCAGTACTTC. Protein product: CASSKVSSGRGEQYF.

This chain connects TRBV20-1 to TRBJ2-4; D uncertain. Looked up from germline, CDR1 is DFQATT and CDR2 is SNEGSKA (reference sequence). This CDR3 has 12 residues. The V gene lost 2 bases and the J gene lost 9 bases, with 11 bases spanning the gap. The CDR3 here is CSARLVGSIQYF. The CDR3 DNA is TGCAGTGCTAGACTAGTCGGTAGCATTCAGTACTTC.

The gene calls are TRBV20-1 and TRBJ2-1; 9 bases are shared with TRBD2. V shed 5 bases and J 4 bases; nucleotides not matched to a gene: 6. CDR1 and CDR2 from the germline V gene are DFQATT and SNEGSKA (reference sequence). CDR3 length equals 14 residues. DNA for the CDR3: TGCAGTGCTCAGGAGCGGGGGGTATACAATGAGCAGTTCTTC. This translates into CSAQERGVYNEQFF.

This clonotype turned up a few times. The V and J genes are TRBV11-2 and TRBJ1-5; TRBD1 might be the D (5 bases). The V and J ends lost 3 bases and 4 bases respectively, with 13 bases between them. This CDR3 spans 15 amino acids. Germline CDR1 is SGHAT and CDR2 is FQNNGV. The CDR3 nucleotides are TGTGCCAGCAGCTTGGGGGGGACTACGAATCAGCCCCAGCATTTT. Translation gives CASSLGGTTNQPQHF.

The count of this clonotype is one. This chain joins TRBV12-3 or TRBV12-4 and TRBJ2-6; unclear D gene. Between the trimmed V and J ends, which lost 7 bases and 0 bases, there was a span of 16 bases. The CDR3 contains 17 residues. CDR3 bases: TGTGCCAGCATCACGGATTTTGGGTACTCTGGGGCCAACGTCCTGACTTTC. This encodes CASITDFGYSGANVLTF.

The gene calls are TRBV4-1 and TRBJ1-2; 9 positions agree with TRBD1. V dropped 4 bases and J dropped 11; count of bases not matched to a gene: 11. CDR3 length: 14 amino acids. Looked up from germline, CDR1 is MGHRA and CDR2 is YSYEKL. CDR3 in amino acids: CASSPTGQGVTYTF. The CDR3 DNA sequence: TGCGCCAGCAGCCCCACGGGACAGGGAGTTACATACACCTTC.

The sample holds a few counts of this clonotype. The V and J genes are TRBV20-1 and TRBJ2-7, with D perhaps TRBD1 (5 bases). This CDR3 contains 15 residues. Germline V CDR1 and CDR2: DFQATT, SNEGSKA (reference sequence). Trimming shortened V by 3 bases and J by 2 bases, and 17 bases separated the two germline ends. CDR3 nucleotide sequence: TGCAGTGCTAGGAGTCGGGCGCAGGGCCCCTACGAGCAGTACTTC. Translation: CSARSRAQGPYEQYF.

This clonotype showed up just a few times. This chain uses TRBV5-1 with TRBJ2-7; 9 bases are shared with TRBD1. J lost 5 bases, V lost 4 bases, and 7 bases had no gene match. The CDR3 is 14 residues long. Germline CDR1 reads SGHRS; CDR2 reads YFSETQ. This CDR3 reads CASSPSDRGHEQYF. CDR3 DNA sequence: TGCGCCAGCAGCCCTTCGGACAGGGGACACGAGCAGTACTTC. Combining the CDR3 with reference TRBV5-1 and TRBJ2-7 gives the whole variable domain KAGVTQTPRYLIKTRGQQVTLSCSPISGHRSVSWYQQTPGQGLQFLFEYFSETQRNKGNFPGRFSGRQFSNSRSEMNVSTLELGDSALYLCASSPSDRGHEQYFGPGTRLTVT.

This clonotype appeared once. The genes are TRBV3-1 and TRBJ1-2, with a tentative D call TRBD1 (5 bases). The germline V gene encodes CDR1 LGHDT and CDR2 YNNKEL (reference sequence). V was clipped by 0 bases and J by 2 bases, with 10 bases between them. The CDR3 runs to 15 residues. CDR3 sequence reads: CASSQERQWNYGYTF. The DNA for the CDR3 is TGTGCCAGCAGCCAAGAAAGACAGTGGAACTATGGCTACACCTTC.

The chain couples TRBV20-1 to TRBJ2-4; no clear D gene. The V gene lost 0 bases and the J gene lost 6 bases, with 9 bases spanning the gap. The CDR3 consists of 13 residues. Per germline, CDR1 DFQATT and CDR2 SNEGSKA (reference sequence). The CDR3 reads CSAREASANIQYF. The CDR3 bases are TGCAGTGCTAGAGAGGCGTCAGCAAACATTCAGTACTTC.

The V call is TRBV6-1, the J call TRBJ2-7; TRBD2 matches 7 bases. V shed 6 bases, J shed 2 bases, and the junction held 10 bases outside the gene matches. Germline V gene data show CDR1 as MNHNS and CDR2 as SASEGT. CDR3 length: 15 residues. The CDR3 spells CASSADSSGAYEQYF. For the CDR3, the DNA is TGTGCCAGCAGCGCCGACTCTAGCGGTGCCTACGAGCAGTACTTC.

This clonotype has just a few counts. This chain uses TRBV4-1 with TRBJ1-2; D is uncertain. The CDR3 spans 14 residues. Trimming removed 0 bases from V and 4 bases from J, with 9 bases in between. CDR1 MGHRA and CDR2 YSYEKL come from the germline V gene. The CDR3 nucleotides read TGCGCCAGCAGCCAAGAGGGGTCGGGCTATGGCTACACCTTC. This gives the protein CASSQEGSGYGYTF.

This rearrangement joins TRBV5-1 to TRBJ2-7; no clear D gene. The CDR3 consists of 15 residues. Trimming stripped 0 bases from V and 2 bases from J, with 12 bases between. Germline-derived CDR1 and CDR2 are SGHRS and YFSETQ. CDR3 residues: CASSLAVDRTYEQYF. The DNA for the CDR3 is TGCGCCAGCAGCTTGGCGGTTGATCGGACCTACGAGCAGTACTTC.

The chain is built from TRBV10-3 and TRBJ1-6; the D is unclear. Germline V lookup: CDR1 ENHRY, CDR2 SYGVKD. This CDR3 spans 17 amino acids. V was shortened by 3 bases and J by 7 bases, with 19 bases between the two germline ends. The CDR3 region is CAISDTGWPRPNSPLHF. CDR3 sequence (DNA): TGTGCCATCAGTGATACGGGGTGGCCTCGACCAAATTCACCCCTCCACTTT.

The chain is built from TRBV20-1 and TRBJ2-7; 10 bases agree with TRBD2. V shed 1 base, J shed 7 bases, and the junction held 4 bases outside the gene matches. Germline V gives CDR1 DFQATT, CDR2 SNEGSKA (reference sequence). The CDR3 is 13 amino acids. In DNA form, the CDR3 reads TGCAGTGCTAGAGGCCCGGGACTAGCGGAGCAGTACTTC. Its translation is CSARGPGLAEQYF.

The V gene is TRBV20-1, the J gene TRBJ1-4, with D tentatively TRBD1 (6 bases). Germline V gene sequence: CDR1 DFQATT, CDR2 SNEGSKA (reference sequence). The V end was cut by 0 bases, the J end by 8 bases, with 19 bases between. This CDR3 spans 16 amino acids. This CDR3 reads CSARDAASGDGEKLFF. The DNA for the CDR3 is TGCAGTGCTAGAGATGCTGCTTCAGGGGATGGAGAAAAACTGTTTTTT.

V and J are TRBV20-1 and TRBJ2-7; D is possibly TRBD2 (5 bases). The CDR3 has 12 residues. CDR1 is DFQATT, CDR2 SNEGSKA, per germline (reference sequence). As DNA, the CDR3 is TGCAATGCGGAACGGGATGTCTACGAGCAGTACTTC. Protein: CNAERDVYEQYF.

There are a few counts of this clonotype. CDR3: CSVEESGMGTDTQYF. The CDR3 nucleotides read TGCAGCGTTGAAGAAAGTGGCATGGGCACAGATACGCAGTATTTT. This chain links TRBV29-1 with TRBJ2-3; D ambiguous. Trimming left V 0 bases short and J 1 base short, with 11 bases between. In germline, CDR1 is SQVTM, CDR2 ANQGSEA. This CDR3 comprises 15 residues.

J is TRBJ1-6 and V is TRBV11-2; perhaps TRBD1 as D (6 bases). Trimming pared 0 bases from V and 10 bases from J, leaving 10 bases between. The CDR3 is 14 amino acids. Germline CDR1 and CDR2: SGHAT and FQNNGV. The CDR3, as DNA: TGTGCCAGCAGCTTAGAGGGGACACTCTCACCCCTCCACTTT. Amino acids: CASSLEGTLSPLHF.

The rearrangement joins TRBV29-1 to TRBJ2-1; D is uncertain. V lost 4 bases, J lost 7 bases, and 11 bases lay in between. CDR3 size: 12 residues. From germline, CDR1 is SQVTM and CDR2 ANQGSEA. CDR3 coding DNA: TGCAGCGTTGGCCGGGTGAGGAATGAGCAGTTCTTC. As protein: CSVGRVRNEQFF.

This clonotype was recorded a few times. The chain recombines TRBV2 with TRBJ1-5; TRBD1 matches at 8 bases. Germline assignment: CDR1 SNHLY and CDR2 FYNNEI. Trimming cost V 8 bases and J 5 bases; bases outside gene matches: 11. The CDR3 loop spans 15 amino acids. The CDR3 DNA is TGTGCCAGCGGCCTCTTAGGACAGGGTGATCAGCCCCAGCATTTT. Translated: CASGLLGQGDQPQHF.

The chain is built from TRBV7-9 and TRBJ1-6, with D possibly TRBD1 on 6 matching bases. V lost 5 bases and J lost 5, with 16 bases in between. Germline lookup yields CDR1 SEHNR and CDR2 FQNEAQ (reference sequence). CDR3 length equals 16 residues. CDR3 in amino acids: CASSNDRRFNNSPLHF. CDR3 bases: TGTGCCAGCAGCAACGACAGGAGATTCAATAATTCACCCCTCCACTTT. Complete variable domain (other parts from reference TRBV7-9 and TRBJ1-6): DTGVSQNPRHKITKRGQNVTFRCDPISEHNRLYWYRQTLGQGPEFLTYFQNEAQLEKSRLLSDRFSAERPKGSFSTLEIQRTEQGDSAMYLCASSNDRRFNNSPLHFGNGTRLTVT.

V and J are TRBV4-1 and TRBJ2-7; D ambiguous. The V gene's germline CDR1 is MGHRA and CDR2 YSYEKL. V was clipped by 0 bases and J by 0 bases, with 6 bases between them. The CDR3 loop spans 14 amino acids. The CDR3 spells CASSQEPLSYEQYF. CDR3 in DNA: TGCGCCAGCAGCCAAGAGCCCCTCTCCTACGAGCAGTACTTC.

V usage is TRBV5-4 and J usage is TRBJ1-2; D may be TRBD1 (6 bases). V was trimmed by 0 bases and J by 8 bases, leaving 11 bases between them. Germline lookup yields CDR1 SGHNT and CDR2 YYREEE (reference sequence). This CDR3 contains 13 residues. The CDR3 nucleotides are TGTGCCAGCAGCTTGGAACAGGGCCGCGGCTACACCTTC. Its translation: CASSLEQGRGYTF.

The chain recombines TRBV3-1 with TRBJ1-2; no firm D call. With 3 bases removed from V and 1 base from J, the gap between germline ends came to 9 bases. Germline V CDR1 and CDR2: LGHDT, YNNKEL (reference sequence). This CDR3 region has 14 residues. The CDR3 nucleotides read TGTGCCAGCAGCCATCGGACGGATAACTATGGCTACACCTTC. It yields the protein CASSHRTDNYGYTF.